The rows below give T cell receptor beta chains drawn from one sample of a study of post-analysis software for immune sequencing data. Each CDR3 protein gets one entry after TCRdb re-called the PCR reads with MiXCR. Here the sample spans a few hundred thousand distinct CDR3 sequences, around 34% being singletons. The sample comprised blood. The origin of the receptors is a girl aged 10-17 years with multiple sclerosis. Each CDR3 is given with its conserved first and last residue. Fields, in order: J gene, clone size, D gene, CDR3 length, V gene, CDR3 DNA, CDR3 protein. D genes are given only for firm matches. Clone sizes are given selectively: once, few, many, or a class where the clone is expanded.

TRBJ1-2 | NA | TRBD1 | 14 | TRBV20-1 | TGCAGTGCTAGGGGACAGGCGCTTAACTATGGCTACACCTTC | CSARGQALNYGYTF
TRBJ2-1 | NA | NA | 14 | TRBV11-2 | TGTGCCAGCAGGAGAAGTGGGACCTACAATGAGCAGTTCTTC | CASRRSGTYNEQFF
TRBJ1-1 | NA | NA | 13 | TRBV20-1 | TGCAGTGCTAGGGAGGTAGGTCACACTGAAGCTTTCTTT | CSAREVGHTEAFF
TRBJ1-2 | many | TRBD1 | 14 | TRBV27 | TGTGCCAGCAGTGCGCCGGGACAGGGGTCTGGCTACACCTTC | CASSAPGQGSGYTF
TRBJ1-5 | NA | TRBD1 | 12 | TRBV29-1 | TGCAGCGTGGGACAGGGGGATCAGCCCCAGCATTTT | CSVGQGDQPQHF
TRBJ2-5 | many | TRBD2 | 16 | TRBV7-9 | TGTGCCAGCAGCGTCCTGACTAGCGGGACGCAAGAGACCCAGTACTTC | CASSVLTSGTQETQYF
TRBJ2-1 | NA | TRBD2 | 15 | TRBV20-1 | TGCAGTGCTCTTTCTAGCGGGAGGTCTTACAATGAGCAGTTCTTC | CSALSSGRSYNEQFF
TRBJ1-3 | NA | NA | 16 | TRBV20-1 | TGCAGTGCTAGCGGTCGTCGGGGAACCGAAGGACACACCATATATTTT | CSASGRRGTEGHTIYF
TRBJ1-2 | many | NA | 14 | TRBV7-9 | TGTGCCAGCAGCTCCTTTGGGGGAGGCGATGGCTACACCTTC | CASSSFGGGDGYTF
TRBJ2-3 | few | NA | 14 | TRBV7-2 | TGTGCCTGCAGCTTTTATAGCGCGGCGGATACGCAGTATTTT | CACSFYSAADTQYF
TRBJ2-7 | NA | TRBD1 | 13 | TRBV29-1 | TGCAGCGTTGACTCGACAGGGAAGAACGAGCAGTACTTC | CSVDSTGKNEQYF
TRBJ1-2 | NA | NA | 14 | TRBV3-1 | TGTGCCAGCAGCCAATATGGGGGGCTGGATGGCTACACCTTC | CASSQYGGLDGYTF
TRBJ2-1 | once | TRBD2 | 17 | TRBV20-1 | TGCAGTGCTAATAGCGGGGGGGGCCATCGCTCCTACAATGAGCAGTTCTTC | CSANSGGGHRSYNEQFF
TRBJ1-4 | many | NA | 15 | TRBV12-3/TRBV12-4 | TGTGCCAGCAGTTTTCCAAACGAGCCCGAGGAAAAACTGTTTTTT | CASSFPNEPEEKLFF
TRBJ2-3 | few | TRBD2 | 16 | TRBV6-4 | TGTGCCAGCAGCGAGACTAGCGGGGGGGGCACAGATACGCAGTATTTT | CASSETSGGGTDTQYF
TRBJ2-2 | many | NA | 12 | TRBV29-1 | TGCAGCGTTGTGCTGGGCTCCGGGGAGCTGTTTTTT | CSVVLGSGELFF
TRBJ2-7 | NA | NA | 15 | TRBV13 | TGTGCCAGCAGCTCACCGCTTGCCGACCACTACGAGCAGTACTTC | CASSSPLADHYEQYF
TRBJ2-7 | few | TRBD2 | 15 | TRBV4-1 | TGCGCCAGCAGCCAAGACCTAGCGGGTTCCTACGAGCAGTACTTC | CASSQDLAGSYEQYF
TRBJ2-2 | NA | NA | 13 | TRBV15 | TGTGCCATCCGAAGGGGGGCAGTCGGGGAGCTGTTTTTT | CAIRRGAVGELFF
TRBJ2-3 | NA | NA | 16 | TRBV28 | TGTGCCAGCAGTTCCCGTAGGGGAGTTGACACAGATACGCAGTATTTT | CASSSRRGVDTDTQYF
TRBJ2-3 | NA | NA | 14 | TRBV7-2 | TGTGCCAGCAGCCCCTCGGGAGCAACAGATACGCAGTATTTT | CASSPSGATDTQYF
TRBJ2-3 | many | NA | 16 | TRBV6-1 | TGTGCCAGCAGTGAAGCTAGTAAGCCGACGCGTGATACGCAGTATTTT | CASSEASKPTRDTQYF
TRBJ1-1 | NA | NA | 15 | TRBV7-2 | TGTGCCAGCAGCTTAAACCCCACAGGGACTTCTGAAGCTTTCTTT | CASSLNPTGTSEAFF
TRBJ2-1 | many | TRBD2 | 19 | TRBV12-3/TRBV12-4 | TGTGCCAGCAGTTCTCCGGGACTAGGAGAAACCAACTCCTACAATGAGCAGTTCTTC | CASSSPGLGETNSYNEQFF
TRBJ2-2 | few | NA | 15 | TRBV7-6 | TGTGCCAGCAGCTTAGCCCCTAATGGGAACGGGGAGCTGTTTTTT | CASSLAPNGNGELFF
TRBJ1-6 | NA | NA | 12 | TRBV4-1 | TGCGCCAGCAGCCAAGCCCAGGGACCCCTCCACTTT | CASSQAQGPLHF